There are a few counts of the clone carrying this TCR beta chain. Its matching antigen is unknown. This sample stems from a study of T cells in Graves' hyperthyroidism and ophthalmopathy. This CDR3 is 16 amino acids long. CDR1 and CDR2 from the germline V gene are DFQATT and SNEGSKA (reference sequence). V was clipped by 2 bases and J by 4 bases; unmatched bases: 9. Broader study findings: Most thyroid clonotypes with frequency above 0.001 were detected in blood.

Researchers took RNA transcripts and amplified the TCR beta CDR3 regions from them. The TCR CDR3 was amplified in a first-round RT-PCR using the HTBI primer set. TCRdb analysed the multiplex PCR reads with MiXCR anew, one entry per CDR3 protein. Found here are 450,000 to 700,000 distinct CDR3 sequences, roughly 46% of them singletons; the top ten hold roughly 8.2%. The hyperthyroidism was newly diagnosed and had lasted under 2 months; the patients were aged 18 to 65. A patient was excluded if there was uncontrolled infection, other autoimmune disease, pregnancy or lactation. Clinical symptoms, serum thyroxine and TRAb, thyroid ultrasound and orbital computed tomography were used for the diagnoses.

The J gene is TRBJ2-2, the V gene TRBV20-1, with 8 bases that match TRBD2. The sequencing input was peripheral blood or thyroid tissue (not recorded which). This clonotype originated in a young woman with Graves' hyperthyroidism. CDR3 amino acids: CSARISGGLGTGELFF. The DNA for the CDR3 is TGCAGTGCTAGAATCTCGGGAGGGCTCGGCACCGGGGAGCTGTTTTTT.